The source of this TCR beta chain is a study of cytomegalovirus exposure and HLA in healthy donors. Concerning this clone: The target antigen is unknown.

PCR primers comprised 60 Vbeta and 13 Jbeta primers. Method: immunoSEQ multiplex PCR; TCRdb's copy keeps in-frame clones and lacks some. The sample has 140,000 to 150,000 clones; around 75% are singletons. Study-level results: The authors enumerated over 150 TCR beta chains as linked to cytomegalovirus.

The CDR3 has 13 residues. Germline V CDR1 and CDR2: LNHDA, SQIVND (reference sequence). Deletions cut 4 bases from V and 5 bases from J, with 11 bases between. Sequenced input: PBMCs. V gene TRBV19 combines with J gene TRBJ1-1, with D perhaps matching TRBD1 (5 bases). The sequence came from a man aged 25 to 45 in good health and CMV-seronegative. The CDR3 DNA reads as TGTGCCAGTAGTACAGGGCCGCGAACTGAAGCTTTCTTT. Translating it yields CASSTGPRTEAFF.